A selection of T cell receptor beta chains follows, all from one sample in a study of OX40 agonist ivuxolimab in advanced cancers. Measured with immunoSEQ multiplex PCR; TCRdb has only the in-frame clones, and not every one. This table holds some 27,000 clones, 86% found once. The sequencing used CD4+ or CD8+ T cells sorted from blood, collected in a trial of the OX40 agonist ivuxolimab. The receptors stem from an adult with an advanced solid tumor such as melanoma, head and neck, liver or kidney cancer. The CDR3 runs from the conserved cysteine through the conserved F or W. A D gene is named only where the DNA matches it firmly. For some rows the clone size is stated as once, few or many, or as a class when expanded; others skip it.

J gene,clone size,D gene,V gene,CDR3 DNA,CDR3 protein
TRBJ1-2,-,-,TRBV7-6,TGTGCCAGCAGCTGGACAGTGGGGCCTGGGGGCGGCTACACCTTC,CASSWTVGPGGGYTF
TRBJ2-3,-,-,TRBV2,TGTGCCAGCAGTGAAGTTGCAGATACGCAGTATTTT,CASSEVADTQYF
TRBJ1-2,-,-,TRBV10-1,TGCGCCAGCAGTGCAGGGACGAGGACGTACTATGGCTACACCTTC,CASSAGTRTYYGYTF
TRBJ2-5,-,-,TRBV2,TGTGCCAGCACCGCTTTTGGAGGGGGCGAGGAGACCCAGTACTTC,CASTAFGGGEETQYF
TRBJ1-2,-,-,TRBV30,TGTGCCTGGAGGTCGGTCGGTAACTATGGCTACACCTTC,CAWRSVGNYGYTF
TRBJ1-3,-,-,TRBV7-9,TGTGCCAGCGCCTTGGGGGGGGCTGGAAACACCATATATTTT,CASALGGAGNTIYF
TRBJ2-5,-,-,TRBV9,TGTGCCAGCAGCGTCTCGGGGGCGCCGGGGGAGACCCAGTACTTC,CASSVSGAPGETQYF
TRBJ2-1,-,-,TRBV14,TGTGCCAGCAGCCAAGGCCCCTACAATGAGCAGTTCTTC,CASSQGPYNEQFF
TRBJ1-5,-,TRBD1,TRBV7-8,TGTGCCAGCAGCGTGGGACAGGGCGCGGGGCCCCAGCATTTT,CASSVGQGAGPQHF
TRBJ2-4,-,-,TRBV7-2,TGTGCCAGCACCCCCGTGGGGCCTGGGGTGGCCAAAAACATTCAGTACTTC,CASTPVGPGVAKNIQYF
TRBJ2-3,-,-,TRBV9,TGTGCCAGCAGCTCCAATACGCAGTATTTT,CASSSNTQYF
TRBJ2-3,-,TRBD1,TRBV29-1,TGCAGCGTCCGTAGTCCGGACAGGGGGCCAGATACGCAGTATTTT,CSVRSPDRGPDTQYF
TRBJ2-7,-,-,TRBV11-2,TGTGCCAGCAGCTCCTTCGTGGGACTGGGGTCCTACGAGCAGTACTTC,CASSSFVGLGSYEQYF
TRBJ1-1,-,-,TRBV5-4,TGTGCCAGCAGCTTGTCTAGGGGGAGAGAAGCTTTCTTT,CASSLSRGREAFF
TRBJ1-5,-,-,TRBV5-1,TGCGCCAGCAGCTTGTTCCCCGGGGGCACGGGAGGAGGCCAGCCCCAGCATTTT,CASSLFPGGTGGGQPQHF
TRBJ2-2,-,TRBD1,TRBV27,TGTGCCAGCACATCGGGAAGACAGGGAGTGACTCCCGGGGAGCTGTTTTTT,CASTSGRQGVTPGELFF
TRBJ2-1,-,-,TRBV5-6,TGTGCCAGCACCCTCTATGAGGGGTTGTACAATGAGCAGTTCTTC,CASTLYEGLYNEQFF
TRBJ2-2,-,-,TRBV7-8,TGTGCCAGCAGCTTAGCATTCCCCTACCGCACCGGGGAGCTGTTTTTT,CASSLAFPYRTGELFF
TRBJ1-2,-,-,TRBV5-5,TGTGCCAGCAGCTTGGGGCGGACTGGCTACACCTTC,CASSLGRTGYTF
TRBJ1-1,once,TRBD1,TRBV9,TGTGCCAGCACCTTGACAGGGGGGGCCACTGAAGCTTTCTTT,CASTLTGGATEAFF
TRBJ1-4,large,-,TRBV5-5,TGTGCCAGCAGCTGCCGGGAGTGTCTAGGAAAACTGTTTTTT,CASSCRECLGKLFF
TRBJ1-1,-,-,TRBV6-5,TGTGCCAGCAGTTACTGGGGGTTTTCCGCTGAAGCTTTCTTT,CASSYWGFSAEAFF
TRBJ2-1,-,TRBD2,TRBV19,TGTGCCACCGTACCCGGGACTAGCGGGAGAGGCCACAATGAGCAGTTCTTC,CATVPGTSGRGHNEQFF
TRBJ2-1,few,TRBD2,TRBV9,TGTGCCAGCAGCGCTACTAGCGGGGGGGGAAAATCCCACAATGAGCAGTTCTTC,CASSATSGGGKSHNEQFF
TRBJ2-2,-,TRBD1,TRBV2,TGTGCCAGCAGTGATCCGGGACAGGAAGTCACCGGGGAGCTGTTTTTT,CASSDPGQEVTGELFF
TRBJ2-1,-,-,TRBV7-2,TGTGCCAGCAGCTTAGCGGTAAGCTCCTACAATGAGCAGTTCTTC,CASSLAVSSYNEQFF
TRBJ2-7,once,-,TRBV21-1,TGTGCCAGTATGGACTGCGAGTTCTACGAGCAGTACTTC,CASMDCEFYEQYF
TRBJ2-1,-,TRBD2,TRBV7-2,TGTGCCAGCAGCTTCCTAGCGGTTGCCTACAATGAGCAGTTCTTC,CASSFLAVAYNEQFF
TRBJ2-7,few,TRBD1,TRBV18,TGTGCCAGCTCATCGACAGGGCAGGCCTACGAGCAGTACTTC,CASSSTGQAYEQYF